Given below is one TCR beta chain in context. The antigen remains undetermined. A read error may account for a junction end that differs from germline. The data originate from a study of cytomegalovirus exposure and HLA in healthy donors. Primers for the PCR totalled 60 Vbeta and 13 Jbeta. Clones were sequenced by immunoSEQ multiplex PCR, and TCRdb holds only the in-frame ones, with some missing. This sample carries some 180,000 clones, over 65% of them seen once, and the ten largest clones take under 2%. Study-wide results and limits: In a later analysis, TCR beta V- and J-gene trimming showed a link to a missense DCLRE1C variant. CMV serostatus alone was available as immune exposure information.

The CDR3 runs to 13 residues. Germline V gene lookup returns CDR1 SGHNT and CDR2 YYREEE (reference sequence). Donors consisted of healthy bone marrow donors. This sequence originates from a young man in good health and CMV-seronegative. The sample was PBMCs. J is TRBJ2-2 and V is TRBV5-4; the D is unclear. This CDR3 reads CASSLENPGELFF. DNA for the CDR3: TGTGCCAGCAGCCTTGAGAACCCCGGGGAGCTGTTTTTT.